This T cell receptor beta chain was identified in a study of beta chain features in type 1 diabetes. Since all of the isolated RNA was reverse transcribed, expressed TCRB transcripts were what got sequenced. The repertoire was sequenced with immunoSEQ multiplex PCR; TCRdb's copy has only in-frame clones and lacks some. The sample lists 160,000 or so clones, 8% to 9.5% occurring once. Points from the study as a whole: A moderate, significant TCRB CDR3 shortening appeared in type 1 diabetes across four CD4+ subsets. In patients and controls equally, PCR might favor templates that are shorter.

This clone was observed a handful of times. Its specificity is unknown. The single heparinised draw taken from each donor contained around 100 mL of blood on average. Markers CD45RO/CCR7/CD25/CD127/CD95/CD27 served to sort CD4+ naive, central memory, regulatory and stem cell-like memory cells. With 7 bases clipped from V and 6 bases from J, the junction kept 7 bases outside the gene matches. Looked up from germline, CDR1 is ENHRY and CDR2 is SYGVKD. The CDR3 has 13 amino acids. This chain links TRBV10-3 with TRBJ2-7, with 9 positions matching TRBD1. Sequencing was performed on central memory CD4+ T cells from blood. The sequence was collected from a woman under 30 with type 1 diabetes. The CDR3 sequence: CAIMRTGEAEQYF. CDR3 nucleotides: TGTGCCATCATGAGGACAGGGGAGGCCGAGCAGTACTTC.